Below are 8 T cell receptor beta chains sequenced from a single sample in a study of cytomegalovirus exposure and HLA in healthy donors. The PCR employed 60 Vbeta primers together with 13 Jbeta primers. The table came from immunoSEQ multiplex PCR; TCRdb's copy has only in-frame clones and leaves some out. The sample consists of some 70,000 clones, roughly 70% of them appearing once. The sample taken for sequencing was PBMCs. All receptors derive from a woman in her twenties or thirties in good health and CMV-seronegative.

By sample fraction, this clone is medium-sized. The V gene is TRBV4-3, the J gene TRBJ2-6, with TRBD1 as a possible D gene (6 bases). Deletions cut 0 bases from V and 2 bases from J, with 8 bases between. CDR1 and CDR2 from the germline V gene are LGHNA and YSLEER. The length of the CDR3 is 16 residues. CDR3 coding DNA: TGCGCCAGCAGCCAAGAGGCAGGGGCTGGGGCCAACGTCCTGACTTTC. This codes for CASSQEAGAGANVLTF.

This clone was detected a few times. This likely traces to a read error, being one base from a far larger clone. Other DNA sequences within the sample encode an identical CDR3. CDR3 coding DNA: TGTGCCAGCAGCTTAGGGGCAGGCTCCTATAATTCACCCCTCCACTTT. This sequence encodes CASSLGAGSYNSPLHF. J is TRBJ1-6 and V is TRBV7-2; D unresolved. The V gene's germline CDR1 is SGHTA and CDR2 FQGNSA. The CDR3 length is 16 residues. Trimming stripped 1 base from V and 0 bases from J, with 7 bases between. Full variable domain (remainder filled in from reference TRBV7-2 and TRBJ1-6): GAGVSQSPSNKVTEKGKDVELRCDPISGHTALYWYRQSLGQGLEFLIYFQGNSAPDKSGLPSDRFSAERTGGSVSTLTIQRTQQEDSAVYLCASSLGAGSYNSPLHFGNGTRLTVT.

To note about this clone: One end of the junction varies from germline; a read error may be responsible. This sequence joins TRBV15 and TRBJ2-1; no clear D. The germline V gene has CDR1 LNHNV and CDR2 YYDKDF (reference sequence). The CDR3 has 15 amino acids. CDR3 DNA: TGTACCACCAGCAGAGATAATGTCAGAACCAATGAGCAGTTCTTC. Its protein product is CTTSRDNVRTNEQFF.

The count of this clone is one. This sequence joins TRBV30 and TRBJ1-1, with D unresolved. Between the trimmed V and J ends, which lost 3 bases and 5 bases, there was a span of 13 bases. The germline V gene has CDR1 GTSNPN and CDR2 SVGIG (reference sequence). The CDR3 contains 13 residues. The CDR3 bases are TGTGCCTGGAGCCGGGAGCCTGGGACTGAAGCTTTCTTT. Translation: CAWSREPGTEAFF.

This chain uses TRBV7-9 with TRBJ2-3; D remains ambiguous. Germline loops: CDR1 SEHNR, CDR2 FQNEAQ (reference sequence). The V gene lost 5 bases and the J gene lost 6 bases, with 24 bases spanning the gap. The CDR3 spans 17 residues. CDR3 protein: CASSHQSPRRSSDTQYF. DNA of the CDR3: TGTGCCAGCAGCCACCAATCCCCTAGAAGGTCTTCCGATACGCAGTATTTT.

The gene calls are TRBV5-1 and TRBJ2-2, with 8 bases that match TRBD2. Germline trimming cut 2 bases from V and 6 bases from J; bases unmatched to any gene: 3. The CDR3 totals 14 residues. The V gene's germline CDR1 is SGHRS and CDR2 YFSETQ. CDR3 in amino acids: CASSFVGGAGELFF. In DNA form, the CDR3 reads TGCGCCAGCAGCTTCGTCGGGGGGGCCGGGGAGCTGTTTTTT. The whole variable domain, filled in from reference TRBV5-1 and TRBJ2-2, reads KAGVTQTPRYLIKTRGQQVTLSCSPISGHRSVSWYQQTPGQGLQFLFEYFSETQRNKGNFPGRFSGRQFSNSRSEMNVSTLELGDSALYLCASSFVGGAGELFFGEGSRLTVL.

The chain uses TRBV5-4 and TRBJ2-5, with TRBD1 identical over 8 bases. The end of the DNA fits TRBJ2-7 better, so the J call may be wrong. The CDR3 consists of 15 residues. Germline values: CDR1 SGHNT, CDR2 YYREEE (reference sequence). In DNA form, the CDR3 reads TGTGCCAGCAGCTCAGGGGGACAGGTAATCTACGAGCAGTACTTC. Translating it yields CASSSGGQVIYEQYF.

Remarks on this clone: A junction boundary mismatches the germline segment, possibly from a read error. Other DNA sequences in the same sample also yield this CDR3. The chain combines TRBV6-4 with TRBJ1-6; D is unresolved. The CDR3 covers 13 residues. CDR1 is MRHNA, CDR2 SNTAGT, per germline. CDR3 in DNA: TGTGCCAGCTGCGGCGGTGAAAATTCACCGCTCCACTTT. This gives the protein CASCGGENSPLHF.